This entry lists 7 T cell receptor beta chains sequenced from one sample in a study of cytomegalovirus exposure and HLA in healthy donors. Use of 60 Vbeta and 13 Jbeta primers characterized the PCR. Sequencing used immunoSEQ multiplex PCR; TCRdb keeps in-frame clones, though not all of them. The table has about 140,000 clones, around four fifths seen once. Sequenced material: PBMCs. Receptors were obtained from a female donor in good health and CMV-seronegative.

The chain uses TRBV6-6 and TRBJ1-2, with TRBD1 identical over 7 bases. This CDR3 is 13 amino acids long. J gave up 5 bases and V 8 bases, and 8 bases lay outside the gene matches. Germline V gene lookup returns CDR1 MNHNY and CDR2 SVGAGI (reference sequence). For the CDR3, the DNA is TGTGCCAGCCGCCAGGGGGGTTCTTATGGCTACACCTTC. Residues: CASRQGGSYGYTF.

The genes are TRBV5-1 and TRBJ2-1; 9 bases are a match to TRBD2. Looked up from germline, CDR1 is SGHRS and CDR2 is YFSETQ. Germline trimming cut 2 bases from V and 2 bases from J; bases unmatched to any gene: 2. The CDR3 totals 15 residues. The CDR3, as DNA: TGCGCCAGCAGCTTAGCGGGAGGAACCTACAATGAGCAGTTCTTC. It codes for CASSLAGGTYNEQFF. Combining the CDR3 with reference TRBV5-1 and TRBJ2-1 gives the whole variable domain KAGVTQTPRYLIKTRGQQVTLSCSPISGHRSVSWYQQTPGQGLQFLFEYFSETQRNKGNFPGRFSGRQFSNSRSEMNVSTLELGDSALYLCASSLAGGTYNEQFFGPGTRLTVL.

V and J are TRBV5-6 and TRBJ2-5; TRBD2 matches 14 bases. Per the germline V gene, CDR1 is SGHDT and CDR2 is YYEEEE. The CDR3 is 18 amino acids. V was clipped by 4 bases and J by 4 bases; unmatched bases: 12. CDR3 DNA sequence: TGTGCCAGCAGCCCGTCGGGACTAGCGGGAGAGGGGGGAGAGACCCAGTACTTC. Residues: CASSPSGLAGEGGETQYF. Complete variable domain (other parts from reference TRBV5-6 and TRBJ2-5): DAGVTQSPTHLIKTRGQQVTLRCSPKSGHDTVSWYQQALGQGPQFIFQYYEEEERQRGNFPDRFSGHQFPNYSSELNVNALLLGDSALYLCASSPSGLAGEGGETQYFGPGTRLLVL.

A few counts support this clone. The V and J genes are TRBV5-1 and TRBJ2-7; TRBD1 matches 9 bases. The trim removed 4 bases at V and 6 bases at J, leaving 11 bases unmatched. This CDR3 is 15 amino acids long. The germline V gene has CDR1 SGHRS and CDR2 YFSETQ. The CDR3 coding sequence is TGCGCCAGCAGCCTCGGAGGGACAGGGTTTAGCGAGCAGTACTTC. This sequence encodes CASSLGGTGFSEQYF.

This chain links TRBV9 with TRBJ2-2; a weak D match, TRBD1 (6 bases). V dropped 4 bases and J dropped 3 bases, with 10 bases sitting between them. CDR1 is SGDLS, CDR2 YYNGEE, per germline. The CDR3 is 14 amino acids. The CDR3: CASSNRDYTGELFF. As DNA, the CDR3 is TGTGCCAGCAGCAACAGGGATTACACCGGGGAGCTGTTTTTT.

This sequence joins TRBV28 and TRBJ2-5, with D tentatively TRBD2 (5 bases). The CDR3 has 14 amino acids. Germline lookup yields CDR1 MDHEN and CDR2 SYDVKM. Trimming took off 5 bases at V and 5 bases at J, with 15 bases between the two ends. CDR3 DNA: TGTGCCAGCAGTAGAGGGCCATCATTGGAGACCCAGTACTTC. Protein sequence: CASSRGPSLETQYF. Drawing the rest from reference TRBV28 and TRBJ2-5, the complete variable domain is DVKVTQSSRYLVKRTGEKVFLECVQDMDHENMFWYRQDPGLGLRLIYFSYDVKMKEKGDIPEGYSVSREKKERFSLILESASTNQTSMYLCASSRGPSLETQYFGPGTRLLVL.

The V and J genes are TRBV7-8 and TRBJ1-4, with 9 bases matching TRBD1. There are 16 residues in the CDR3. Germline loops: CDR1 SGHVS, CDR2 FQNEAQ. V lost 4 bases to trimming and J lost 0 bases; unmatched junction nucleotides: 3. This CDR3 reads CASSSGQGPTNEKLFF. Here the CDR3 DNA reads TGTGCCAGCAGCTCCGGACAGGGGCCAACTAATGAAAAACTGTTTTTT.